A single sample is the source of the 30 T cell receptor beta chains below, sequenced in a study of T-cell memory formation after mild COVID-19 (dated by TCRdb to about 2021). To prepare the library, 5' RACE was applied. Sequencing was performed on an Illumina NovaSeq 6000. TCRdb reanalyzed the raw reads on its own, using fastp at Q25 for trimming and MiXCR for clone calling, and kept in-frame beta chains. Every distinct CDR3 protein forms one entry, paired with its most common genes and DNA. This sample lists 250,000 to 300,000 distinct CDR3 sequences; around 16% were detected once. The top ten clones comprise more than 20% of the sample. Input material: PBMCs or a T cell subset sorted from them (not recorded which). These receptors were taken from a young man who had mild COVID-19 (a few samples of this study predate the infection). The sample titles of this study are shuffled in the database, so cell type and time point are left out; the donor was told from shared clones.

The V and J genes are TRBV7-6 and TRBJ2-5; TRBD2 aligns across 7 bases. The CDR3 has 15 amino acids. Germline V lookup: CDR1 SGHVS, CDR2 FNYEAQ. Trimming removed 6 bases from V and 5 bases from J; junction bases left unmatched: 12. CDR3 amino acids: CASSPHITSAETQYF. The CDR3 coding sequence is TGTGCCAGCAGTCCACATATAACTAGCGCCGAGACCCAGTACTTC.

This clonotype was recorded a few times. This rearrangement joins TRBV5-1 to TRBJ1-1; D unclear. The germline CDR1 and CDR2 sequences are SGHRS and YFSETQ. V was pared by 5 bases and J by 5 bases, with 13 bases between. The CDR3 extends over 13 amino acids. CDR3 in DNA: TGCGCCAGCAGGGTGACTGAACATACTGAAGCTTTCTTT. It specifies CASRVTEHTEAFF. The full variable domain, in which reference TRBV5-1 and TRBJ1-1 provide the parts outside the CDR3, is KAGVTQTPRYLIKTRGQQVTLSCSPISGHRSVSWYQQTPGQGLQFLFEYFSETQRNKGNFPGRFSGRQFSNSRSEMNVSTLELGDSALYLCASRVTEHTEAFFGQGTRLTVV.

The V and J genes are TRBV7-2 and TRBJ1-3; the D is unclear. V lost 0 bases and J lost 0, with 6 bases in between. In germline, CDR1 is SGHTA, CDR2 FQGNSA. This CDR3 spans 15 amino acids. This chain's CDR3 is CASSLARDSGNTIYF. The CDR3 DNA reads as TGTGCCAGCAGCTTAGCCAGAGACTCTGGAAACACCATATATTTT.

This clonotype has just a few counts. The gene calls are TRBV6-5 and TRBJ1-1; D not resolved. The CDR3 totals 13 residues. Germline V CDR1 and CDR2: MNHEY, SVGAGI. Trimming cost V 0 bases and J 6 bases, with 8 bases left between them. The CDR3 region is CASSYSGRAEAFF. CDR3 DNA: TGTGCCAGCAGTTACTCGGGCAGAGCTGAAGCTTTCTTT.

Here the CDR3 reads CASSYSSLNEQFF. DNA for the CDR3: TGTGCCAGCAGTTACTCGTCTCTGAATGAGCAGTTCTTC. This chain joins TRBV6-5 and TRBJ2-1; D not resolved. The CDR3 length is 13 residues. The V gene lost 0 bases and the J gene lost 7 bases, with 7 bases spanning the gap. Germline V gene lookup returns CDR1 MNHEY and CDR2 SVGAGI.

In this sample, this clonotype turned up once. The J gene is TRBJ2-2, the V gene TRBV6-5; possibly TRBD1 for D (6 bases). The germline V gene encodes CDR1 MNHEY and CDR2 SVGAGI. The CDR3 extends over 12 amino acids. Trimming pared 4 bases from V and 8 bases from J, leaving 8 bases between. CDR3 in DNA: TGTGCCAGCAGTTTCAGGGGAGGGGAGCTGTTTTTT. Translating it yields CASSFRGGELFF.

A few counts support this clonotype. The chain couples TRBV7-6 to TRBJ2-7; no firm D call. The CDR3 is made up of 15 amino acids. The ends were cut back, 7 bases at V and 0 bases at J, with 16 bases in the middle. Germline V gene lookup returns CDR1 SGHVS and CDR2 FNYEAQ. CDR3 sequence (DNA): TGTGCCAGCATGGTGTGCTGGGGAAGCTCCTACGAGCAGTACTTC. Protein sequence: CASMVCWGSSYEQYF.

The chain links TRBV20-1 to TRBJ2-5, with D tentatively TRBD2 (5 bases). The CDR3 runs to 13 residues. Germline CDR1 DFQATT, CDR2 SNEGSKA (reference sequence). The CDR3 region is CSSYVRGKETQYF. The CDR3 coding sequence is TGCAGCTCCTATGTCCGGGGAAAAGAGACCCAGTACTTC.

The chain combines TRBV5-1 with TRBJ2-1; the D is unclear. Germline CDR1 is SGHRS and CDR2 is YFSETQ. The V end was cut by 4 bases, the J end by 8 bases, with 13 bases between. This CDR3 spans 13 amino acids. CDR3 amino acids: CASSPGPDDEQFF. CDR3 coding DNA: TGCGCCAGCAGCCCTGGGCCAGACGATGAGCAGTTCTTC.

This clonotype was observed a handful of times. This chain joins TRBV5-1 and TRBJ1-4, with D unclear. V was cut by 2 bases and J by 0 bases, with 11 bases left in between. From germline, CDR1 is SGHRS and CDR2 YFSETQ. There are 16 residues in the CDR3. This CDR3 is CASSLDMPTTNEKLFF. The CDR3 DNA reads TGCGCCAGCAGCTTAGACATGCCGACAACTAATGAAAAACTGTTTTTT.

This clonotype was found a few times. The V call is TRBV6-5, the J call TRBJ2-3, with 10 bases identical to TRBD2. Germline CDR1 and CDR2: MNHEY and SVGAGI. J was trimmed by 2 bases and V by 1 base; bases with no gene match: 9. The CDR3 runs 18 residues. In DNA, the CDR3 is TGTGCCAGCAGTTACTACCTAGGGCTAGCGGGGGACACAGATACGCAGTATTTT. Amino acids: CASSYYLGLAGDTDTQYF.

CDR3 sequence (DNA): TGTGCCAGCTCACCGACACTCACAGATACGCAGTATTTT. Amino acid sequence: CASSPTLTDTQYF. The V call is TRBV18, the J call TRBJ2-3, with unresolved D. The CDR3 loop spans 13 amino acids. V was pared by 3 bases and J by 2 bases, with 6 bases between. The germline V gene encodes CDR1 KGHSH and CDR2 LQKENI.

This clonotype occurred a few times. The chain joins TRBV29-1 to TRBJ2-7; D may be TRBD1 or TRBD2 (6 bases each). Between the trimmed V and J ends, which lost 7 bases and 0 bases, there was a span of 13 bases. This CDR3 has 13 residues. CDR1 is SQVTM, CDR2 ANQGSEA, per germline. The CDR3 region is CSAIGGDSYEQYF. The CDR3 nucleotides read TGCAGCGCCATCGGGGGCGACTCCTACGAGCAGTACTTC.

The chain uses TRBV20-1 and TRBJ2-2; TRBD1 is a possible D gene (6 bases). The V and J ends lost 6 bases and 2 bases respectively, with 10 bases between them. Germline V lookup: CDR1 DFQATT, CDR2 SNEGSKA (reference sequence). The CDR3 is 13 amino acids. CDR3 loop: CSAQGTNTGELFF. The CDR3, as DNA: TGCAGTGCGCAGGGGACCAACACCGGGGAGCTGTTTTTT.

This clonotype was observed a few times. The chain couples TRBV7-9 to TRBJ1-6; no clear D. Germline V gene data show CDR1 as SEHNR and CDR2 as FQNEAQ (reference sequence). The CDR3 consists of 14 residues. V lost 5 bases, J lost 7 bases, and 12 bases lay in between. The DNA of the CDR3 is TGTGCCAGCAGCCCTGGGTGGGTGAATTCACCCCTCCACTTT. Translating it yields CASSPGWVNSPLHF.

CDR3 nucleotide sequence: TGTGCCAGCAGCTCGGAGACAGGACGTGCTAATCAGCCCCAGCATTTT. Its protein product is CASSSETGRANQPQHF. The chain is built from TRBV7-6 and TRBJ1-5, with D possibly being TRBD1 (6 bases). V shed 4 bases and J shed 4 bases, with 17 bases lying between them. This CDR3 region has 16 residues. Germline V gives CDR1 SGHVS, CDR2 FNYEAQ. Supplemented by reference TRBV7-6 and TRBJ1-5, the full variable domain reads GAGVSQSPRYKVTKRGQDVALRCDPISGHVSLYWYRQALGQGPEFLTYFNYEAQQDKSGLPNDRFSAERPEGSISTLTIQRTEQRDSAMYRCASSSETGRANQPQHFGDGTRLSIL.

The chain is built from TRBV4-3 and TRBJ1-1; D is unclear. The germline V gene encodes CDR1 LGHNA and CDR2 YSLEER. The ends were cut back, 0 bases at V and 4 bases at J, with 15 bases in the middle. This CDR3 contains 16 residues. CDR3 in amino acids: CASSQEGPASGTEAFF. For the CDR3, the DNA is TGCGCCAGCAGCCAAGAGGGCCCGGCGAGTGGCACTGAAGCTTTCTTT.

CDR3 loop: CAISDTQGAAYYGYTF. The CDR3 DNA reads TGTGCCATCAGTGATACTCAGGGGGCGGCTTACTATGGCTACACCTTC. The chain has TRBV10-3 and TRBJ1-2, with TRBD1 identical over 8 bases. The CDR3 length is 16 residues. In germline, CDR1 is ENHRY, CDR2 SYGVKD. V lost 3 bases to trimming and J lost 3 bases; unmatched junction nucleotides: 9.

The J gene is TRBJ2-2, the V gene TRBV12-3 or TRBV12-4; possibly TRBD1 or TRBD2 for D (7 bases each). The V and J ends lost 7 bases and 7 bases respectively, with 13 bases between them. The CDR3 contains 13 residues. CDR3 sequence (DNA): TGTGCCAGCAATACAGGGGAGGGCGGGGAGCTGTTTTTT. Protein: CASNTGEGGELFF.

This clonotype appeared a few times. The CDR3 loop is CASSHGQANYGYTF. The CDR3 nucleotides read TGTGCCAGCAGCCACGGACAGGCTAACTATGGCTACACCTTC. The chain recombines TRBV3-1 with TRBJ1-2; TRBD1 matches 7 bases. V was pared by 3 bases and J by 0 bases, with 1 base of the junction left unmatched. This CDR3 contains 14 residues. Germline V CDR1 and CDR2: LGHDT, YNNKEL (reference sequence).

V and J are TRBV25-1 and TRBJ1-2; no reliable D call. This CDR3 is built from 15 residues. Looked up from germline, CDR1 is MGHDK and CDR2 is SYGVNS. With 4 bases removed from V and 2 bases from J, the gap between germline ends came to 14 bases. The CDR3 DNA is TGTGCCAGCAGTGGATGGGAGGGAACCAACTATGGCTACACCTTC. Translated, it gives CASSGWEGTNYGYTF.

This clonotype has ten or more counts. The CDR3: CASSFQGLAHYEQYF. In DNA, the CDR3 is TGTGCCAGCAGCTTCCAGGGGCTAGCCCACTACGAGCAGTACTTC. This rearrangement joins TRBV7-2 to TRBJ2-7; the D gene is possibly TRBD1 (6 bases). The germline V and J ends were trimmed by 3 bases and 3 bases, with 15 bases remaining between them. Germline V lookup: CDR1 SGHTA, CDR2 FQGNSA. This CDR3 spans 15 amino acids.

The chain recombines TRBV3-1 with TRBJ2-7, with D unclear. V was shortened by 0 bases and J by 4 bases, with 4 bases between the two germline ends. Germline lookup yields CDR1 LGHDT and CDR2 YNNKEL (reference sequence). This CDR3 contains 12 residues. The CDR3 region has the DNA TGTGCCAGCAGCCAAGACACGTACGAGCAGTACTTC. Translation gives CASSQDTYEQYF.

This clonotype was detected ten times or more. The CDR3 bases are TGTGCCAGCAGCCCGACATCTAGCACAGATACGCAGTATTTT. Translation: CASSPTSSTDTQYF. The chain links TRBV7-8 to TRBJ2-3; D gene ambiguous. Trimming took off 5 bases at V and 0 bases at J, with 9 bases between the two ends. The CDR3 sequence is 14 residues long. Germline CDR1 and CDR2: SGHVS and FQNEAQ.

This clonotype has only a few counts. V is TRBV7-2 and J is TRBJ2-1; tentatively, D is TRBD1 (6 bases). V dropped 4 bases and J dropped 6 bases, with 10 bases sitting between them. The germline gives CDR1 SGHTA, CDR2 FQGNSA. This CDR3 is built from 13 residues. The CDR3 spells CASSYRDGNEQFF. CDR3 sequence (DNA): TGTGCCAGCAGCTACAGGGACGGCAATGAGCAGTTCTTC.

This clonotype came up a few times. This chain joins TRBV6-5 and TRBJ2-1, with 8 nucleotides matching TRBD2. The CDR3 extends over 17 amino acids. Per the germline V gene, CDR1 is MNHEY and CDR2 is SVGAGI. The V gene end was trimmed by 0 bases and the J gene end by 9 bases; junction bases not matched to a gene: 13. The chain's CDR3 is CASSYSYPGGPLSEQFF. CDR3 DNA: TGTGCCAGCAGTTACTCATACCCGGGGGGGCCTTTGAGTGAGCAGTTCTTC.

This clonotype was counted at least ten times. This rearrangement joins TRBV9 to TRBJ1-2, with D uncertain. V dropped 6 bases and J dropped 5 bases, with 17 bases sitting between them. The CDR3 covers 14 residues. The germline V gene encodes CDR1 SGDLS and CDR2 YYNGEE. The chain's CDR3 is CASKQTGTLYGYTF. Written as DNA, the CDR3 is TGTGCCAGCAAGCAGACGGGTACACTTTATGGCTACACCTTC.

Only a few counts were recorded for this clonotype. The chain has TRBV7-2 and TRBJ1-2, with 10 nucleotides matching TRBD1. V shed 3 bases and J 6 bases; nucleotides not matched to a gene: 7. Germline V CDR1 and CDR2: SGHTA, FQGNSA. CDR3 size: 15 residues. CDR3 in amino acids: CASSFQAGTGDGYTF. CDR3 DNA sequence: TGTGCCAGCAGCTTCCAGGCCGGGACAGGGGATGGCTACACCTTC.

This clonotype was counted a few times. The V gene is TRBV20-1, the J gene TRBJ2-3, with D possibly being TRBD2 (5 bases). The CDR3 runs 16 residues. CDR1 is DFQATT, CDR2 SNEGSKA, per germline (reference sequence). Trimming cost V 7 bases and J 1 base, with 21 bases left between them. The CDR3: CSGNYGEIGGTDTQYF. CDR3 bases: TGCAGTGGTAACTACGGGGAAATAGGCGGCACAGATACGCAGTATTTT.

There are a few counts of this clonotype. DNA for the CDR3: TGCGCCAGCAGCCCCCAAATTCCAGATACGCAGTATTTT. Translation: CASSPQIPDTQYF. The chain combines TRBV5-1 with TRBJ2-3; D gene unclear. V lost 4 bases and J lost 4, with 10 bases in between. Germline values: CDR1 SGHRS, CDR2 YFSETQ. The CDR3 is 13 amino acids.